This T cell receptor (beta chain) comes out of a study of blood T cell repertoires in COVID-19. Study as a whole: Samples taken during acute and convalescent COVID-19 were collected in the United States, Italy and Spain. Sources were T cells, B-cell-depleted T cells, or PBMCs; the material itself was cDNA or gDNA.

Original methodology: Reference gene primer amplification in the assay estimated nucleated cell counts. Profiling relied on immunoSEQ multiplex PCR, and the TCRdb table lists in-frame clones only, not all of them. V, J and clone size reflect that table, while D and trimming were determined from the DNA. The repertoire holds 150,000 or so clones, with roughly 86% as singletons. After removal of 5 bases from V and 2 bases from J, the junction contained 10 bases not matched to a gene. The CDR3 runs to 16 residues. CDR1 is LNHNV, CDR2 YYDKDF, per germline (reference sequence). The sample was peripheral blood. The chain employs TRBV15 and TRBJ2-7; 9 bases are shared with TRBD1. The sequence came from a woman in her sixties with acute or convalescent COVID-19. The DNA of the CDR3 is TGTGCCACCAGCCCCAGCATAGGGACAGGGACCTACGAGCAGTACTTC. Its translation: CATSPSIGTGTYEQYF.